This TCR beta chain emerged from a study of blood T cell repertoires in COVID-19. Whole-study context: Some COVID-19 samples were acute and others convalescent; all came from the United States, Italy and Spain. T cells, B-cell-depleted T cells, or PBMCs supplied cDNA or gDNA.

In the authors' methods: Amplification with reference gene primers provided the estimates of nucleated cell counts. Clones were sequenced by immunoSEQ multiplex PCR, and TCRdb holds only the in-frame ones, with some missing. That table is the source of V, J and clone size, and D and trimming were worked out from the DNA. The sample has approximately 210,000 clones; about 85% are singletons. One Seattle source followed patients from active infection through their disease course. There are a few counts of this clone. The receptor was isolated from a woman of 80 years or more with COVID-19, enrolled during active disease. The source material was peripheral blood.

This CDR3 is CASSPAAVFNQPQHF. Here the CDR3 DNA reads TGTGCCAGCTCACCAGCGGCGGTTTTTAATCAGCCCCAGCATTTT. The gene calls are TRBV18 and TRBJ1-5; D is ambiguous. Germline V gives CDR1 KGHSH, CDR2 LQKENI. The CDR3 runs to 15 residues. V was shortened by 2 bases and J by 4 bases, with 12 bases between the two germline ends.